These 30 T cell receptor beta chains originate from one sample sequenced in a study of T cell changes during pregnancy in multiple sclerosis. Sequencing was performed with immunoSEQ multiplex PCR; in TCRdb, only in-frame clones are kept and a portion is missing. The table lists 30,000 to 45,000 clones, about 90% of them singletons, with 0.4% to 0.6% in the top ten. The sample was CD4+ T cells from peripheral blood mononuclear cells, taken after pregnancy. These receptors all stem from a female donor with multiple sclerosis, enrolled in a pregnancy study.

The chain carries TRBV6-4 and TRBJ1-5; D not resolved. This CDR3 spans 13 amino acids. CDR1 is MRHNA, CDR2 SNTAGT, per germline. Between the trimmed V and J ends, which lost 8 bases and 3 bases, there was a span of 11 bases. The DNA of the CDR3 is TGTGCCAGCGCGGCAGAAAACAATCAGCCCCAGCATTTT. It translates to CASAAENNQPQHF.

This clone was observed a single time. V and J are TRBV11-3 and TRBJ2-2; 8 nucleotides align to TRBD1. Germline V gives CDR1 SGHNT, CDR2 YENEEA. V gave up 5 bases and J gave up 4 bases; unmatched junction bases: 9. The CDR3 has 16 amino acids. The CDR3 DNA reads TGTGCCAGCAGCAATCTGGACAGGGCCAGCACCGGGGAGCTGTTTTTT. Protein product: CASSNLDRASTGELFF.

The V and J genes are TRBV7-3 and TRBJ1-1; D is undetermined. Germline values: CDR1 SGHTA, CDR2 FQGTGA. CDR3 length equals 13 residues. V was shortened by 5 bases and J by 5 bases, with 12 bases between the two germline ends. CDR3 bases: TGTGCCAGCAGCCCGGTGCGGGAGACTGAAGCTTTCTTT. It yields the protein CASSPVRETEAFF.

The genes are TRBV27 and TRBJ2-7; 9 bases fit TRBD2. Unmatched junction bases numbered 5, after V lost 5 bases and J lost 3 bases. This CDR3 is 14 amino acids long. The V gene's germline CDR1 is MNHEY and CDR2 SMNVEV (reference sequence). Here the CDR3 DNA reads TGTGCCAGCAGTCCCCGGACTAGCGACTACGAGCAGTACTTC. This encodes CASSPRTSDYEQYF.

This chain joins TRBV10-3 and TRBJ2-7, with 7 bases matching TRBD2. The CDR3 totals 14 residues. V trimming: 9 bases; J trimming: 3 bases; junction bases outside the gene matches: 11. Germline V CDR1 and CDR2: ENHRY, SYGVKD. CDR3 bases: TGTGCCATATATGATGGCGGGAGTCTCTACGAGCAGTACTTC. It codes for CAIYDGGSLYEQYF.

This clone was counted a single time. The CDR3 spells CASYSVLAGGTDTQYF. DNA of the CDR3: TGTGCCAGCTACTCGGTTCTAGCGGGGGGCACAGATACGCAGTATTTT. V and J are TRBV2 and TRBJ2-3; 10 bases line up with TRBD2. Germline V CDR1 and CDR2: SNHLY, FYNNEI. The length of the CDR3 is 16 residues. With 8 bases clipped from V and 1 base from J, the junction kept 9 bases outside the gene matches.

This clone was counted a single time. This chain uses TRBV7-8 with TRBJ1-5, with unresolved D. Germline loops: CDR1 SGHVS, CDR2 FQNEAQ. V was pared by 2 bases and J by 2 bases, with 10 bases between. The CDR3 consists of 15 residues. The CDR3 protein is CASSLSLGGNQPQHF. CDR3 nucleotides: TGTGCCAGCAGCTTATCCCTCGGTGGCAATCAGCCCCAGCATTTT.

The chain combines TRBV28 with TRBJ2-2; possibly TRBD2 for D (5 bases). Germline V gene sequence: CDR1 MDHEN, CDR2 SYDVKM. Between the trimmed V and J ends, which lost 2 bases and 1 base, there was a span of 8 bases. The CDR3 contains 15 residues. CDR3 nucleotide sequence: TGTGCCAGCAGTTTAGGGAGACGGAACACCGGGGAGCTGTTTTTT. Protein product: CASSLGRRNTGELFF.

The rearrangement joins TRBV21-1 to TRBJ1-2. TRBV21-1 is classified as a pseudogene. The CDR3 is made up of 12 amino acids. CDR3 region: CATPGANYGYTF. DNA for the CDR3: TGTGCCACCCCGGGGGCTAACTATGGCTACACCTTC.

This chain uses TRBV6-6 with TRBJ2-7; a weak D match, TRBD1 (5 bases). The germline gives CDR1 MNHNY, CDR2 SVGAGI (reference sequence). This CDR3 has 12 residues. Trimming left V 6 bases short and J 3 bases short, with 9 bases between. DNA for the CDR3: TGTGCCAGCAGACAGGTTGGCTACGAGCAGTACTTC. Protein sequence: CASRQVGYEQYF.

The V gene is TRBV9, the J gene TRBJ2-3; D is uncertain. This CDR3 comprises 12 residues. Trimming pared 4 bases from V and 2 bases from J, leaving 5 bases between. CDR1 and CDR2 (germline): SGDLS, YYNGEE. CDR3 bases: TGTGCCAGCAGCCTATCCACAGATACGCAGTATTTT. This sequence encodes CASSLSTDTQYF.

The rearrangement links TRBV4-1 to TRBJ1-2; D perhaps matches TRBD1 (5 bases). Trimming left V 3 bases short and J 0 bases short, with 11 bases between. The germline V gene encodes CDR1 MGHRA and CDR2 YSYEKL. This CDR3 spans 15 amino acids. CDR3 sequence reads: CASSHFRASNYGYTF. The CDR3 DNA is TGCGCCAGCAGCCACTTCAGGGCGTCTAACTATGGCTACACCTTC.

CDR3 DNA sequence: TGTGCCAGCCTTCCCGGTAGGGGACAGATCTTATGGGCTATCAATCAGCCCCAGCATTTT. Translation gives CASLPGRGQILWAINQPQHF. The gene calls are TRBV28 and TRBJ1-5; TRBD1 aligns across 7 bases. The CDR3 extends over 20 amino acids. V dropped 8 bases and J dropped 3; count of bases not matched to a gene: 25. CDR1 is MDHEN, CDR2 SYDVKM, per germline.

CDR3 in amino acids: CASRFGDRGDYEQYF. For the CDR3, the DNA is TGCGCCAGCAGGTTCGGGGACAGGGGCGACTACGAGCAGTACTTC. V gene TRBV5-1 combines with J gene TRBJ2-7; TRBD1 agrees at 10 bases. CDR3 length: 15 residues. Looked up from germline, CDR1 is SGHRS and CDR2 is YFSETQ. The trim removed 5 bases at V and 3 bases at J, leaving 8 bases unmatched.

The sample holds one count of this clone. This sequence joins TRBV6-5 and TRBJ1-1; D may be TRBD1 (5 bases). V dropped 2 bases and J dropped 4 bases, with 17 bases sitting between them. Germline CDR1 MNHEY, CDR2 SVGAGI. The CDR3 consists of 16 residues. The CDR3 loop is CASSYAVGGGTTEAFF. In DNA, the CDR3 is TGTGCCAGCAGTTACGCCGTGGGGGGGGGAACCACTGAAGCTTTCTTT.

The chain uses TRBV19 and TRBJ1-1, with 7 positions matching TRBD1. V lost 2 bases, J lost 4 bases, and 4 bases stayed unmatched. This CDR3 region has 14 residues. Germline CDR1 reads LNHDA; CDR2 reads SQIVND (reference sequence). The CDR3, as DNA: TGTGCCAGTAGTATAACAGGGGTTCCCACTGAAGCTTTCTTT. This codes for CASSITGVPTEAFF. The variable domain in full, with the rest retrieved from reference TRBV19 and TRBJ1-1, is DGGITQSPKYLFRKEGQNVTLSCEQNLNHDAMYWYRQDPGQGLRLIYYSQIVNDFQKGDIAEGYSVSREKKESFPLTVTSAQKNPTAFYLCASSITGVPTEAFFGQGTRLTVV.

The chain links TRBV2 to TRBJ2-1; TRBD1 agrees at 7 bases. V lost 6 bases, J lost 6 bases, and 8 bases stayed unmatched. CDR3 size: 14 residues. The germline V gene has CDR1 SNHLY and CDR2 FYNNEI. The DNA for the CDR3 is TGTGCCAGCAGGGACCAAGGGGGCGGCAATGAGCAGTTCTTC. Protein product: CASRDQGGGNEQFF.

The chain joins TRBV18 to TRBJ2-7; maybe TRBD1 (5 bases). The germline CDR1 and CDR2 sequences are KGHSH and LQKENI. CDR3 length equals 18 residues. Trimming stripped 2 bases from V and 0 bases from J, with 20 bases between. The CDR3, as DNA: TGTGCCAGCTCACCAGGGTCGTGGCGTGCAGGGCGCTCCTACGAGCAGTACTTC. This sequence encodes CASSPGSWRAGRSYEQYF.

This clone was detected only once. The chain carries TRBV5-1 and TRBJ2-2; 8 bases line up with TRBD2. Germline CDR1 SGHRS, CDR2 YFSETQ. This CDR3 comprises 19 residues. Trimming took 0 bases from V and 2 from J; bases not matched to a gene: 12. CDR3 loop: CASSLGRSGGALNTGELFF. The CDR3 DNA reads TGCGCCAGCAGCTTGGGTAGGAGCGGGGGCGCTCTTAACACCGGGGAGCTGTTTTTT.

J is TRBJ1-2 and V is TRBV28; D is unclear. In germline, CDR1 is MDHEN, CDR2 SYDVKM. The V end was cut by 8 bases, the J end by 8 bases, with 15 bases between. CDR3 size: 12 residues. The DNA for the CDR3 is TGTGCCAGCCTAACGGTGGGCCGGGGCTACACCTTC. Translated: CASLTVGRGYTF.

V and J are TRBV28 and TRBJ1-2; 7 bases align to TRBD1. This CDR3 has 14 amino acids. Germline CDR1 MDHEN, CDR2 SYDVKM. V gave up 4 bases and J gave up 4 bases; unmatched junction bases: 6. The CDR3 sequence: CASSSLTGSYGYTF. The CDR3, as DNA: TGTGCCAGCAGTTCATTGACAGGGTCCTATGGCTACACCTTC.

This chain joins TRBV2 and TRBJ2-1; weak D call: TRBD2 (7 bases). The germline V gene encodes CDR1 SNHLY and CDR2 FYNNEI. Trimming took 3 bases from V and 5 from J, leaving 14 bases between them. CDR3 length equals 15 residues. CDR3 nucleotide sequence: TGTGCCAGCAGTGAGTTTCGGGGGGCCGACAATGAGCAGTTCTTC. This gives the protein CASSEFRGADNEQFF.

V gene TRBV5-1 combines with J gene TRBJ1-6; weak D call: TRBD1 (6 bases). V was cut by 0 bases and J by 7 bases, with 8 bases left in between. The CDR3 runs 14 residues. Germline V gives CDR1 SGHRS, CDR2 YFSETQ. CDR3 sequence reads: CASSLGTANSPLHF. CDR3 DNA sequence: TGCGCCAGCAGCTTGGGGACAGCCAATTCACCCCTCCACTTT.

The chain couples TRBV18 to TRBJ1-1; D gene ambiguous. CDR3 length: 13 amino acids. Germline assignment: CDR1 KGHSH and CDR2 LQKENI. Trimming removed 6 bases at V and 0 bases at J, with 8 bases between. The CDR3 sequence: CASSRTLNTEAFF. CDR3 sequence (DNA): TGTGCCAGCTCCCGGACTCTGAACACTGAAGCTTTCTTT.

The V call is TRBV21-1, the J call TRBJ2-3; the table's D call TRBD1 went unverified against the DNA. TRBV21-1 is a pseudogene locus. The CDR3 contains 18 residues. For the CDR3, the DNA is TGTGCCAGCAGCAAAGTTCTCTCCACAGGGGGCGGAACAGATACGCAGTATTTT. This codes for CASSKVLSTGGGTDTQYF.

This clone appeared once. The chain combines TRBV7-8 with TRBJ1-2, with D maybe TRBD1 (6 bases). CDR1 SGHVS and CDR2 FQNEAQ come from the germline V gene. V was trimmed by 5 bases and J by 0 bases, leaving 13 bases between them. The CDR3 consists of 15 residues. CDR3 amino acids: CASSPRQASNYGYTF. As DNA, the CDR3 is TGTGCCAGCAGCCCAAGACAGGCGTCTAACTATGGCTACACCTTC.

CDR3 region: CSVVGTGMMETQYF. The CDR3 bases are TGCAGCGTTGTGGGGACAGGGATGATGGAGACCCAGTACTTC. The chain uses TRBV29-1 and TRBJ2-5; TRBD1 agrees at 9 bases. Germline trimming cut 4 bases from V and 5 bases from J; bases unmatched to any gene: 8. Germline V gene sequence: CDR1 SQVTM, CDR2 ANQGSEA. The CDR3 loop spans 14 amino acids.

The chain links TRBV7-6 to TRBJ2-6; the D gene is possibly TRBD2 (7 bases). The CDR3 has 16 amino acids. From germline, CDR1 is SGHVS and CDR2 FNYEAQ. V was cut by 2 bases and J by 1 base, with 9 bases left in between. CDR3 sequence: CASSLRGGSGANVLTF. The CDR3 DNA follows: TGTGCCAGCAGCTTAAGGGGGGGGTCTGGGGCCAACGTCCTGACTTTC.

This clone was seen once. The chain recombines TRBV6-1 with TRBJ1-5; 7 nucleotides line up with TRBD1. Germline CDR1 MNHNS, CDR2 SASEGT. Trimming removed 4 bases from V and 4 bases from J; junction bases left unmatched: 4. The CDR3 runs to 14 residues. The CDR3 region has the DNA TGTGCCAGCAGTGCCGGGACAGTAAATCAGCCCCAGCATTTT. Its protein is CASSAGTVNQPQHF.

The V and J genes are TRBV2 and TRBJ2-7; TRBD1 matches 9 bases. CDR1 is SNHLY, CDR2 FYNNEI, per germline. Trimming cost V 6 bases and J 1 base; bases outside gene matches: 16. The CDR3 spans 18 residues. CDR3 protein: CASRARDRAYWISYEQYF. In nucleotides, the CDR3 is TGTGCCAGCAGGGCCCGGGACAGGGCCTATTGGATTTCCTACGAGCAGTACTTC. Full variable domain (outside the CDR3, taken from reference TRBV2 and TRBJ2-7): EPEVTQTPSHQVTQMGQEVILRCVPISNHLYFYWYRQILGQKVEFLVSFYNNEISEKSEIFDDQFSVERPDGSNFTLKIRSTKLEDSAMYFCASRARDRAYWISYEQYFGPGTRLTVT.